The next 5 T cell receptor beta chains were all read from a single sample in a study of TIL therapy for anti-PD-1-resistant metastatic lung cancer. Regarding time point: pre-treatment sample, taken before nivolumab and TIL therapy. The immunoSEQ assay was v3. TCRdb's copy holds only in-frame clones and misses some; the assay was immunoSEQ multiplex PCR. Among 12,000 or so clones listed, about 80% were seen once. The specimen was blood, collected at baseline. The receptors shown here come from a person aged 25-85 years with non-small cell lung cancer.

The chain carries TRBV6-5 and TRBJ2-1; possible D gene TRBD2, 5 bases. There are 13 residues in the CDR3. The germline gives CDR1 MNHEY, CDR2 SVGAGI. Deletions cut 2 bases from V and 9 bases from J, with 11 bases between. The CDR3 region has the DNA TGTGCCAGCAGTTACCGAATACGGGGTGAGCAGTTCTTC. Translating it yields CASSYRIRGEQFF.

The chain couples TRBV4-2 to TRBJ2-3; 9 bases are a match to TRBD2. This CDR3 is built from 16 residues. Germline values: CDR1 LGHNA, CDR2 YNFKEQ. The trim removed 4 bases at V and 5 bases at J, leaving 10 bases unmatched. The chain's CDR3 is CASSRGSGRLEDTQYF. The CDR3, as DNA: TGTGCCAGCAGCCGTGGGAGCGGGAGGTTGGAAGATACGCAGTATTTT.

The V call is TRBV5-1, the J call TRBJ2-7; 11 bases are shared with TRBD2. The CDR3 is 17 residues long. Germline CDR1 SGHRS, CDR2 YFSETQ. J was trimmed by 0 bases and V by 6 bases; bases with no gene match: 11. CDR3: CASKRSSGRLSSYEQYF. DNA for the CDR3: TGCGCCAGCAAACGGTCTAGCGGGAGGTTAAGCTCCTACGAGCAGTACTTC.

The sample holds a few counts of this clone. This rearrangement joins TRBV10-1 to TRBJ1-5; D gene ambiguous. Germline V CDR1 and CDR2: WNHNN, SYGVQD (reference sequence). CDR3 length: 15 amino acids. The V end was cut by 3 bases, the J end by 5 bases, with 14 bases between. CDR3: CASSDGVARDQPQHF. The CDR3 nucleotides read TGCGCCAGCAGTGATGGGGTGGCGAGGGATCAGCCCCAGCATTTT.

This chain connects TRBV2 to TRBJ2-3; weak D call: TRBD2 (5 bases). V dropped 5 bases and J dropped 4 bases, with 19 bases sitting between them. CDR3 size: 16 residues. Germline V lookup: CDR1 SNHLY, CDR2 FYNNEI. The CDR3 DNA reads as TGTGCCAGCAGTAGGCCGGGAATTCAAGATTCAGATACGCAGTATTTT. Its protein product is CASSRPGIQDSDTQYF.